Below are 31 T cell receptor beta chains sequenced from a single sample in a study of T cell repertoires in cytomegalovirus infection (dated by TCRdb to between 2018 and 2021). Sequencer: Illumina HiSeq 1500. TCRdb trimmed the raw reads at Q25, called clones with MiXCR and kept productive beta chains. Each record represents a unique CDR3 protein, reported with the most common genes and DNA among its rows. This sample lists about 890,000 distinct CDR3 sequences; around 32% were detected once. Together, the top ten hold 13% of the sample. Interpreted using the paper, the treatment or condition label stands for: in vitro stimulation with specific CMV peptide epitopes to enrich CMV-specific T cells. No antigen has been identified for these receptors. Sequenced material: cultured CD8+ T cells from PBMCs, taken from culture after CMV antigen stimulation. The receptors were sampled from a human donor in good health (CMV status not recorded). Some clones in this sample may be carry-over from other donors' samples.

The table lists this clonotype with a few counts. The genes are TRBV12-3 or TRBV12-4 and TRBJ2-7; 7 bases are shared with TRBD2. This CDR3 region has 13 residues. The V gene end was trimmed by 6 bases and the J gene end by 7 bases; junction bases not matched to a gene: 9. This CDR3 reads CASSQAGYGEQYV. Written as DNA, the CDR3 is TGTGCCAGCAGCCAAGCGGGGTATGGGGAGCAGTACGTC.

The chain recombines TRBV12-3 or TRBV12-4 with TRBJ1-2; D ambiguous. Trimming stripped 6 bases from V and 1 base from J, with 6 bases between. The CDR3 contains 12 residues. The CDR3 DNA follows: TGTGCCAGCAGCCCCCTTAACTATGGCTACACCTTC. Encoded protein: CASSPLNYGYTF.

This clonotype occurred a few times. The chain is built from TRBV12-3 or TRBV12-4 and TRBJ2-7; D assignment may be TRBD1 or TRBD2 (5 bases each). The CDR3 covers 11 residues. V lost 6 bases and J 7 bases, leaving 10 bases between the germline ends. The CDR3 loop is CASSWGSEQYV. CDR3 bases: TGTGCCAGCAGCTGGGGGTCGGAGCAGTACGTC.

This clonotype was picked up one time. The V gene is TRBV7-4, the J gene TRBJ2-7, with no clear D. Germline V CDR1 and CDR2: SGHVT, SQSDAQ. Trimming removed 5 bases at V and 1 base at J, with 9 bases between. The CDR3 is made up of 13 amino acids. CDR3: CASSADASYEQYV. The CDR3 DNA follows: TGTGCCAGCAGCGCGGACGCTTCCTACGAGCAGTACGTC.

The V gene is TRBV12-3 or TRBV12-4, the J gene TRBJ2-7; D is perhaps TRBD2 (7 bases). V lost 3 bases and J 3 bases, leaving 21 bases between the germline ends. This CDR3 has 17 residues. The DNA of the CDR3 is TGTGCCAGCAGTTTGGGCCCTATTAGGGGGGGGGGCTACGAGCAGTACGTC. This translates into CASSLGPIRGGGYEQYV.

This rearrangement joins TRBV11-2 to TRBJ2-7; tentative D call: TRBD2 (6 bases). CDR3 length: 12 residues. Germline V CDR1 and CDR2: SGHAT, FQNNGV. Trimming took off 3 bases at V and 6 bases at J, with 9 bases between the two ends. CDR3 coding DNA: TGTGCCAGCAGCTTTGGAGGGGTCGAGCAGTACGTC. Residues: CASSFGGVEQYV.

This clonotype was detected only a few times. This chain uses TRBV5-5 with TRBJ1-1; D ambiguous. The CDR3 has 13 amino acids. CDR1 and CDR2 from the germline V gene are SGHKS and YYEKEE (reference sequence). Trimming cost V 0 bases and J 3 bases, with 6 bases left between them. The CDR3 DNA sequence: TGTGCCAGCAGCTTGGCTGTGCACACTGAAGCTTTCTTT. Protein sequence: CASSLAVHTEAFF.

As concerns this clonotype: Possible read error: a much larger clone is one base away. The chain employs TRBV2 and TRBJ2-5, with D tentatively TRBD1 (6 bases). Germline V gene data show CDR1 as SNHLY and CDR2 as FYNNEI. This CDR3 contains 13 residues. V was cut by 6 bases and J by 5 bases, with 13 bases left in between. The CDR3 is CASSCTGLETQYF. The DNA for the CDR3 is TGTGCCAGCAGCTGCACAGGGTTGGAGACCCAGTACTTC.

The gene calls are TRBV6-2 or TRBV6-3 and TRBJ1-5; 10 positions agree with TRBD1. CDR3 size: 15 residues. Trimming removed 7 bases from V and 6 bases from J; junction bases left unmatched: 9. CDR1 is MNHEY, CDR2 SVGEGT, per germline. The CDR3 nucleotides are TGTGCCAGCACCATGCGGGACAGGGGAAGTCAGCCCCAGCATTTT. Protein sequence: CASTMRDRGSQPQHF.

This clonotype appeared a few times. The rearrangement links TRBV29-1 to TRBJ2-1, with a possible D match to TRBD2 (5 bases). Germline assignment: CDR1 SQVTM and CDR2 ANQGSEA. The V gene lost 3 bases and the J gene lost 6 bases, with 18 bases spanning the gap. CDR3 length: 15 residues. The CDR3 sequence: CSVDFFIPGSNEQFF. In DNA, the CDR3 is TGCAGCGTTGACTTTTTCATCCCGGGAAGCAATGAGCAGTTCTTC.

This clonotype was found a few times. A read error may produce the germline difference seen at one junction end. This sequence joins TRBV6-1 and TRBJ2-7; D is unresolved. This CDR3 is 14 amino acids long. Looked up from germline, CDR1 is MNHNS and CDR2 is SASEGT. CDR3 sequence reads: CASSEVGFSHEQYF. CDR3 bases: TGTGCCAGCAGTGAAGTCGGTTTCTCCCACGAGCAGTACTTC.

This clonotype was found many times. CDR3 sequence: CAVKGAGWTGELFF. The CDR3 DNA sequence: TGTGCAGTTAAAGGGGCCGGCTGGACCGGGGAGCTGTTTTTT. The genes are TRBV7-9 and TRBJ2-2; D is possibly TRBD1 (5 bases). In germline, CDR1 is SEHNR, CDR2 FQNEAQ (reference sequence). The CDR3 length is 14 residues.

Here the CDR3 DNA reads TGTGCCAGCAGTTACGGACAGTTAGCGGGTCAGCCCCAGCATTTT. It yields the protein CASSYGQLAGQPQHF. The chain uses TRBV6-2 or TRBV6-3 and TRBJ1-5, with D perhaps TRBD1 (6 bases). This CDR3 spans 15 amino acids. Germline values: CDR1 MNHEY, CDR2 SVGEGT. The V end was cut by 2 bases, the J end by 6 bases, with 14 bases between.

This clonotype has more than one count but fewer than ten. The CDR3 DNA reads as TGTGCCAGCAGTTACTCCCGGGGACTAGCGGGGGAACCGGGGACCTACGAGCAGTACGTC. Its translation: CASSYSRGLAGEPGTYEQYV. The chain is built from TRBV6-2 or TRBV6-3 and TRBJ2-7, with 14 bases aligning to TRBD2. The CDR3 has 20 amino acids. Germline CDR1 is MNHEY and CDR2 is SVGEGT. J gave up 2 bases and V 0 bases, and 12 bases lay outside the gene matches.

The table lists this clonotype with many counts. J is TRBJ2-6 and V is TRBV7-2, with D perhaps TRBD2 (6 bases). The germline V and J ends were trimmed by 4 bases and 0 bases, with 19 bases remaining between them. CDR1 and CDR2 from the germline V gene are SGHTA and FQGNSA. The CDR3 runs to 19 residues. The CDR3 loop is CASSWSPAGTFSGANVLTF. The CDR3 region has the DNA TGTGCCAGCAGCTGGAGCCCCGCGGGGACTTTCTCTGGGGCCAACGTCCTGACTTTC.

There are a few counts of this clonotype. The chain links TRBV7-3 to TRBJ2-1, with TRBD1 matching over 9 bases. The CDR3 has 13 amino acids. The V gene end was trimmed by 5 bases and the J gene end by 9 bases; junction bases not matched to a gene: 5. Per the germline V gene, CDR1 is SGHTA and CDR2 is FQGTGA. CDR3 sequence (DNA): TGTGCCAGCAGCCCCGGGACAGGGCTTGAGCAGTTCTTC. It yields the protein CASSPGTGLEQFF.

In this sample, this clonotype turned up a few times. CDR3 amino acids: CASSLTGQQETQYF. The CDR3 region has the DNA TGTGCCAGCAGCTTGACGGGACAGCAAGAGACCCAGTACTTC. This chain connects TRBV7-9 to TRBJ2-5; 7 bases are shared with TRBD1. Germline assignment: CDR1 SEHNR and CDR2 FQNEAQ (reference sequence). Trimming removed 3 bases from V and 2 bases from J; junction bases left unmatched: 3. The CDR3 is 14 amino acids. The complete variable domain, with remaining parts taken from reference TRBV7-9 and TRBJ2-5, reads DTGVSQNPRHKITKRGQNVTFRCDPISEHNRLYWYRQTLGQGPEFLTYFQNEAQLEKSRLLSDRFSAERPKGSFSTLEIQRTEQGDSAMYLCASSLTGQQETQYFGPGTRLLVL.

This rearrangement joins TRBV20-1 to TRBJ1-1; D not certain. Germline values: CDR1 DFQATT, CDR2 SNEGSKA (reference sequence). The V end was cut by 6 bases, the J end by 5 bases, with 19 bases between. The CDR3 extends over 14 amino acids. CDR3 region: CSAVNKDQGTEAFF. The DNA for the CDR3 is TGCAGTGCCGTAAACAAAGACCAAGGGACTGAAGCTTTCTTT.

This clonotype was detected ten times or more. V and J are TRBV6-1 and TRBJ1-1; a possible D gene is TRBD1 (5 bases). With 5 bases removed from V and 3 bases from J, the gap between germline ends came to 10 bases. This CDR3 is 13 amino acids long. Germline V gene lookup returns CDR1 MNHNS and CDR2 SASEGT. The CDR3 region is CASSLQVYTEAFF. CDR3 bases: TGTGCCAGCAGTTTACAGGTTTACACTGAAGCTTTCTTT.

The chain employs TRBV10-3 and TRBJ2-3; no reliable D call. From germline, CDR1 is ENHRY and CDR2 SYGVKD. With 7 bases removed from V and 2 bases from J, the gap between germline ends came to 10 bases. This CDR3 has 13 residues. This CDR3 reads CAINHLHTDTQYF. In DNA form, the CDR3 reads TGTGCCATCAACCATTTACACACAGATACGCAGTATTTT.

The CDR3 protein is CASSSSGTGYEQYV. CDR3 DNA sequence: TGTGCCAGCAGCTCCTCGGGCACGGGTTACGAGCAGTACGTC. This rearrangement joins TRBV7-4 to TRBJ2-7; no firm D call. The CDR3 spans 14 residues. Germline CDR1 SGHVT, CDR2 SQSDAQ. Trimming cost V 4 bases and J 4 bases, with 14 bases left between them.

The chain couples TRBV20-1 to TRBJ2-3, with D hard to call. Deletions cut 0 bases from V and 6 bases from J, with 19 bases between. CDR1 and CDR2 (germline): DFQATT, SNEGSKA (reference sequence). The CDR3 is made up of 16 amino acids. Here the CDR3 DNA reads TGCAGTGCTAGAGATCTTGTCGACCCCATCCACGATACGCAGTATTTT. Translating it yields CSARDLVDPIHDTQYF.

CDR3 sequence reads: CAASVNPLTAEAFF. In nucleotides, the CDR3 is TGTGCCGCCTCGGTCAATCCTCTCACGGCTGAAGCTTTCTTT. The chain recombines TRBV27 with TRBJ1-1, with D uncertain. V gave up 11 bases and J gave up 6 bases, with 22 bases separating them. Per germline, CDR1 MNHEY and CDR2 SMNVEV (reference sequence). The CDR3 has 14 amino acids.

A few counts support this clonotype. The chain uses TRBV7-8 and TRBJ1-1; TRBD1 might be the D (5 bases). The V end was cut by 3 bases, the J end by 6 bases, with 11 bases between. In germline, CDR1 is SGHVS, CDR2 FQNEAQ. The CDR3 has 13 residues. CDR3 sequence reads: CASSLPGNPEAFF. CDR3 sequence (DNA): TGTGCCAGCAGCTTGCCAGGGAATCCTGAAGCTTTCTTT.

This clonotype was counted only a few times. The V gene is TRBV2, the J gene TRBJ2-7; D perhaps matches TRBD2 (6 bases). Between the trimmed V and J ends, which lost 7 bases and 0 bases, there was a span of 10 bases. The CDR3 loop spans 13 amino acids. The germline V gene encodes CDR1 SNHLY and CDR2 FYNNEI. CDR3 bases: TGTGCCAGCACGGGGGACGCCTCCTACGAGCAGTACGTC. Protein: CASTGDASYEQYV.

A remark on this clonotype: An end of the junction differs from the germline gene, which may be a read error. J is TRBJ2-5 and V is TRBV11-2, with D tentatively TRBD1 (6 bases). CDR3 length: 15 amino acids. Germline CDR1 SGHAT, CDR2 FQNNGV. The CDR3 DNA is TGTGCCAACAGCTTATTGGGACACTTCCAAGAGACCCAGTACTTC. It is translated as CANSLLGHFQETQYF.

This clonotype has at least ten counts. CDR3 loop: CASSLEGDKSSYNEQFF. CDR3 DNA: TGTGCCAGCAGCTTAGAAGGGGACAAAAGCTCCTACAATGAGCAGTTCTTC. The V and J genes are TRBV7-2 and TRBJ2-1; possibly TRBD1 for D (6 bases). Trimming pared 1 base from V and 0 bases from J, leaving 13 bases between. This CDR3 region has 17 residues. Per germline, CDR1 SGHTA and CDR2 FQGNSA.

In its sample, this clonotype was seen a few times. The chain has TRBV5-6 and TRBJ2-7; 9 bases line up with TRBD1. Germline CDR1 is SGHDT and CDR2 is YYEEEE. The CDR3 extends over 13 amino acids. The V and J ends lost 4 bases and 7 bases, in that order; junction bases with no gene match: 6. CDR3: CASSGGTGREQYF. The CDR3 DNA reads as TGTGCCAGCAGCGGCGGGACAGGGCGGGAGCAGTACTTC.

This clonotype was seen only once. The CDR3 coding sequence is TGTGCCAGTAGTATTTTGCCCGGGGGGGGGGTATTGAAGAGCTCCTACAATGAGCAGTTCTTC. It yields the protein CASSILPGGGVLKSSYNEQFF. The gene calls are TRBV19 and TRBJ2-1; TRBD2 aligns across 8 bases. The CDR3 length is 21 residues. Germline V gives CDR1 LNHDA, CDR2 SQIVND (reference sequence). Losses at the gene ends were 3 bases for V and 0 bases for J; bases not matched to a gene: 19.

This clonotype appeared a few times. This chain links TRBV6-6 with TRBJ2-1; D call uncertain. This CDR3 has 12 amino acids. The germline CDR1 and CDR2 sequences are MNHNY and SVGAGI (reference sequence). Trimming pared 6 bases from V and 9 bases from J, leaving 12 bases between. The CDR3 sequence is CASSQLVGEQFF. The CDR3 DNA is TGTGCCAGCAGCCAATTAGTTGGTGAGCAGTTCTTC.

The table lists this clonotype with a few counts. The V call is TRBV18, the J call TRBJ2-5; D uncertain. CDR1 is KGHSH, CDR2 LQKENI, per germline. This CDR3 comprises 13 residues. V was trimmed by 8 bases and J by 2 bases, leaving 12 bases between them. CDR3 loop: CASAYLLQETQYF. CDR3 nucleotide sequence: TGTGCCAGCGCCTATCTACTGCAAGAGACCCAGTACTTC.